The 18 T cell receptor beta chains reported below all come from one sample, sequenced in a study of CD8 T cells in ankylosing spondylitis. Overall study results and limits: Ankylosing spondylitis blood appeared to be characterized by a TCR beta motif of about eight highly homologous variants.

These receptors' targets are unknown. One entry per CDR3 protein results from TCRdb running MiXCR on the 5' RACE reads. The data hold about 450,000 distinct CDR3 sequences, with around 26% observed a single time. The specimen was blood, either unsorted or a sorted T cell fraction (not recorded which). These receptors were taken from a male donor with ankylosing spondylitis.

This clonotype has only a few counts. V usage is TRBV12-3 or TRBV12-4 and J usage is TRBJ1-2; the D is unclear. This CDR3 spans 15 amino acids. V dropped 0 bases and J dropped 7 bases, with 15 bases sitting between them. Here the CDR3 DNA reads TGTGCCAGCAGTTTAGCGCTGGTGCGGATGGGTGGCTACACCTTC. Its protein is CASSLALVRMGGYTF.

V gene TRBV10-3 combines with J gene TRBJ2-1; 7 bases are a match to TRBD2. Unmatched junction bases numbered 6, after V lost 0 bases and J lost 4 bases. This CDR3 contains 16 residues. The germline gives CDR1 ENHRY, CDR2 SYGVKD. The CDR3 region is CAISESFAGEYNEQFF. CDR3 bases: TGTGCCATCAGTGAGTCGTTTGCGGGAGAGTACAATGAGCAGTTCTTC.

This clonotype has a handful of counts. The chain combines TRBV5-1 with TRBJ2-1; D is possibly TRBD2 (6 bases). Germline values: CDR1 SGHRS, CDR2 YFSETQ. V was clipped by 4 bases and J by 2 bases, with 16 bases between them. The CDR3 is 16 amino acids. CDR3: CASSTGLAGTYNEQFF. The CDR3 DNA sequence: TGCGCCAGCAGCACGGGGCTTGCGGGAACCTACAATGAGCAGTTCTTC.

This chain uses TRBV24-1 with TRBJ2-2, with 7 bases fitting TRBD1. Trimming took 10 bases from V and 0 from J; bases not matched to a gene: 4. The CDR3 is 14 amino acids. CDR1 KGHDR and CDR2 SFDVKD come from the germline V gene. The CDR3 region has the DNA TGTGCCACAGCCGACAGGGCGAACACCGGGGAGCTGTTTTTT. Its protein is CATADRANTGELFF.

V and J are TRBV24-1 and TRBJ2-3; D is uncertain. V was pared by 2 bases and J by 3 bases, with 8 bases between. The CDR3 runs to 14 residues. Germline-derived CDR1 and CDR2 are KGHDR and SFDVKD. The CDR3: CATSDWVGTDTQYF. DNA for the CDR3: TGTGCCACCAGTGATTGGGTGGGGACAGATACGCAGTATTTT.

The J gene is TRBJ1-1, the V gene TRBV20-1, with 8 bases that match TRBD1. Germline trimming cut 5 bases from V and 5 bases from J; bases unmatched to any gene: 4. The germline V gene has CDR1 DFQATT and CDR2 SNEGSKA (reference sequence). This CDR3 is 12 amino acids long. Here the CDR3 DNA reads TGCAGTGCTCAGGGGGCACGGACTGAAGCTTTCTTT. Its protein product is CSAQGARTEAFF.

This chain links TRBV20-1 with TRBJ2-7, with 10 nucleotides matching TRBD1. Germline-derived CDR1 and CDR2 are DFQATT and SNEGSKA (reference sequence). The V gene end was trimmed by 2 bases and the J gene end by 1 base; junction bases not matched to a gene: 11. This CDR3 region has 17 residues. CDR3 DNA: TGCAGTGCTAGATCGCCGGGACAGGGGATCTCATCCTACGAGCAGTACTTC. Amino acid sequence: CSARSPGQGISSYEQYF.

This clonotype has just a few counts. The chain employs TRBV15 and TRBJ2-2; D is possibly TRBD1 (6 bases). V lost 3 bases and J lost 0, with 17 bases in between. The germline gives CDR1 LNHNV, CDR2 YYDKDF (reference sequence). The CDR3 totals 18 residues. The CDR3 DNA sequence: TGTGCCACCAGCAGCCCACCCAGGGGCAGAGCGAACACCGGGGAGCTGTTTTTT. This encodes CATSSPPRGRANTGELFF.

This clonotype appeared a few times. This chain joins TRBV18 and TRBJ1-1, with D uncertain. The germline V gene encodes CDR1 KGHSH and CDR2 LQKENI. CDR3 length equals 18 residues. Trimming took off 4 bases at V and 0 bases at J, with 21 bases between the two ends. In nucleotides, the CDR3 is TGTGCCAGCTCACAAATGGACTTCTCAGTGGTCATGAACACTGAAGCTTTCTTT. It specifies CASSQMDFSVVMNTEAFF.

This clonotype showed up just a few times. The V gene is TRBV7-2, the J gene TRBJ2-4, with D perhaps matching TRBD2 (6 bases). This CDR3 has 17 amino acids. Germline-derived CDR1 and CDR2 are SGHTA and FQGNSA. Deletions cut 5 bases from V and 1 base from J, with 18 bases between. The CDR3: CASSQEGGEGAKNIQYF. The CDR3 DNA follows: TGTGCCAGCAGCCAAGAGGGCGGGGAAGGGGCCAAAAACATTCAGTACTTC.

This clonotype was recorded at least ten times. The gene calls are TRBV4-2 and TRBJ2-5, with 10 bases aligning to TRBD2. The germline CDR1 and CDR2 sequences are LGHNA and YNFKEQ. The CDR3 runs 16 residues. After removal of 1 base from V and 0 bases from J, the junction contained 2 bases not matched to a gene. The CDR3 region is CASSQVGTSDQETQYF. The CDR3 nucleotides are TGTGCCAGCAGCCAAGTTGGGACTAGCGACCAAGAGACCCAGTACTTC.

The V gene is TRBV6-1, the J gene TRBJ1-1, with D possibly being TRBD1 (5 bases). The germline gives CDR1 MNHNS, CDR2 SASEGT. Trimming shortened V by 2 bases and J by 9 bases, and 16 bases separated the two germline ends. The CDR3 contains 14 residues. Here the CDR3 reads CASSEPAGRNKAFF. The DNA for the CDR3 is TGTGCCAGCAGTGAACCGGCAGGGAGGAATAAAGCTTTCTTT.

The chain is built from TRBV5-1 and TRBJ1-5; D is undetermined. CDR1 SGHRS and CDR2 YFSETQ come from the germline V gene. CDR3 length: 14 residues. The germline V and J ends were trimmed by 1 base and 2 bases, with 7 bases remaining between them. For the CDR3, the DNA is TGCGCCAGCAGCTTGAGCACTGGCAATCAGCCCCAGCATTTT. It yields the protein CASSLSTGNQPQHF.

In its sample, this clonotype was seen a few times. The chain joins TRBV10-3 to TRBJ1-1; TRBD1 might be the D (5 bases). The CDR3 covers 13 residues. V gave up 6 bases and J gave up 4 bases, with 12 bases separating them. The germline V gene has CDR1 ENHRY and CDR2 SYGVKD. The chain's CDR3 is CAISIGGSTEAFF. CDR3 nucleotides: TGTGCCATCAGCATTGGGGGTAGCACTGAAGCTTTCTTT.

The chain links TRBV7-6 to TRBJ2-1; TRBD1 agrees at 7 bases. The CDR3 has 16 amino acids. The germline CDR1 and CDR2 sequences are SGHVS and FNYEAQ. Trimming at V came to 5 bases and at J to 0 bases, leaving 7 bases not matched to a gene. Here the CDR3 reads CASSLMDRSSYNEQFF. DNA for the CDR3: TGTGCCAGCAGCCTCATGGACAGGAGCTCCTACAATGAGCAGTTCTTC.

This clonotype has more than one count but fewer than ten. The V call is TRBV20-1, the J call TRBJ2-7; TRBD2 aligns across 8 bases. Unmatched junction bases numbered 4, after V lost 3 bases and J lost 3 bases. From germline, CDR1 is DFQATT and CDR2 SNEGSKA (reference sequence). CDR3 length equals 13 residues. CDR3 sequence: CSASFSGSYEQYF. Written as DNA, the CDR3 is TGCAGTGCTAGTTTCAGCGGGAGCTACGAGCAGTACTTC.

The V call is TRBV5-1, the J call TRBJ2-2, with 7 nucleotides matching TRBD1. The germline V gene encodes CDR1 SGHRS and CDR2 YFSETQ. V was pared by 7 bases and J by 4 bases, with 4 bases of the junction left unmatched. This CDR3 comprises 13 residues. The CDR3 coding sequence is TGCGCCAGCCTGGGACAGAGCACCGGGGAGCTGTTTTTT. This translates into CASLGQSTGELFF.

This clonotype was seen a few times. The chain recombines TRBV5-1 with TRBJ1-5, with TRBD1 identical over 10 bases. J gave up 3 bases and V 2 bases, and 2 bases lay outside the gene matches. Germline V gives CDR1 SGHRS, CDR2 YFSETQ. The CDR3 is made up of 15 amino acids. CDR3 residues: CASSFGTGDNQPQHF. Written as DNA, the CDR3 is TGCGCCAGCAGCTTCGGGACAGGGGACAATCAGCCCCAGCATTTT.